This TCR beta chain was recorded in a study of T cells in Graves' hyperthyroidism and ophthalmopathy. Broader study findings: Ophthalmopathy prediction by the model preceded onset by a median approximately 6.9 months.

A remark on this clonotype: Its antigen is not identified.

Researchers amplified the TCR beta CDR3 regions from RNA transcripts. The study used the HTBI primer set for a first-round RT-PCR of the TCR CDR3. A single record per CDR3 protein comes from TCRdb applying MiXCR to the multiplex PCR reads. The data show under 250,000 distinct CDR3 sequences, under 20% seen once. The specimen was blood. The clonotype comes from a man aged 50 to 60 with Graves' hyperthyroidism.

Here the CDR3 reads CASSPGLAGSGDTQYF. The CDR3 DNA is TGTGCCAGCAGCCCCGGACTAGCGGGATCTGGCGATACGCAGTATTTT. The V and J genes are TRBV7-2 and TRBJ2-3; 12 nucleotides agree with TRBD2. The germline V gene encodes CDR1 SGHTA and CDR2 FQGNSA. This CDR3 comprises 16 residues. Trimming removed 5 bases from V and 6 bases from J; junction bases left unmatched: 9.